The rows below give T cell receptor beta chains drawn from one sample of a study of cytomegalovirus exposure and HLA in healthy donors. Generated by immunoSEQ multiplex PCR, the TCRdb table keeps only in-frame clones and is missing some. The sample lists fewer than 65,000 clones; roughly 80% were seen once. The sequenced sample was PBMCs. The receptors were sampled from a man aged 25-45 years in good health and CMV-seronegative. The CDR3 runs from the conserved cysteine through the conserved F or W. D genes are given only for firm matches. Some rows have no size entry. The others give once, few or many, or a class for an expanded clone.

TRBJ1-2	TRBD1	NA	TRBV4-3	TGCGCCAGCAGCTCGCTAGGGCAGGGGGGTAATGGCTACACCTTC	CASSSLGQGGNGYTF
TRBJ1-3	NA	NA	TRBV30	TGTGCCTGGAGTCGCCGGGGACTCTCTGGAAACACCATATATTTT	CAWSRRGLSGNTIYF
TRBJ2-1	NA	NA	TRBV27	TGTGCCAGCAGTTTACTCGCCCTGACAGTTAGCTCCTACAATGAGCAGTTCTTC	CASSLLALTVSSYNEQFF
TRBJ2-7	NA	NA	TRBV6-5	TGTGCCAGCAGTTCCCCCGCAGGGCCTTTCTCCTACGAGCAGTACTTC	CASSSPAGPFSYEQYF
TRBJ2-4	NA	once	TRBV18	TGTGCCAGCTCACCAGGGACACCCTTTGCCAAAAACATTCAGTACTTC	CASSPGTPFAKNIQYF
TRBJ2-3	NA	NA	TRBV4-3	TGCGCCAGCAGCCCACTAGTTTTTACAGATACGCAGTATTTT	CASSPLVFTDTQYF
TRBJ2-2	TRBD2	NA	TRBV19	TGTGCCAGTACCTCTCAATCCGGGACTAGCGGGGGGACCAACACCGGGGAGCTGTTTTTT	CASTSQSGTSGGTNTGELFF
TRBJ2-3	TRBD2	NA	TRBV10-3	TGTGCCATCAGCCTAGCGGGGGGGGTCACAGATACGCAGTATTTT	CAISLAGGVTDTQYF
TRBJ1-6	NA	NA	TRBV6-6	TGTGCCAGCAGTCAACGGGGTGGTAATTCACCCCTCCACTTT	CASSQRGGNSPLHF
TRBJ1-1	TRBD1	NA	TRBV6-1	TGTGCCAGCAGTGACAGGGGGCTGGTGAACACTGAAGCTTTCTTT	CASSDRGLVNTEAFF
TRBJ2-5	NA	NA	TRBV18	TGTGCCAGCTCACCACGTCGGGGGACCCAGTACTTC	CASSPRRGTQYF
TRBJ1-6	NA	NA	TRBV11-2	TGTGCCAGCAGCTCCTTCCCCCGTCTAAGCTCCTATAATTCACCCCTCCACTTT	CASSSFPRLSSYNSPLHF
TRBJ2-1	TRBD2	NA	TRBV2	TGTGCCAGCAGTGAAAACTTTGGCGGGGGGGCCGGTGAGCAGTTCTTC	CASSENFGGGAGEQFF
TRBJ1-6	TRBD1	NA	TRBV5-4	TGTGCCAGCAGTACAAGACAGGGAAGCTCCTATAATTCACCCCTCCACTTT	CASSTRQGSSYNSPLHF